Listed here is a single T cell receptor (beta chain). Repertoires were generated with immunoSEQ multiplex PCR, while TCRdb's copy carries only in-frame clones and drops some. The sample shows roughly 100,000 clones, around 86% of them seen only once. Germline V gene sequence: CDR1 MNHEY, CDR2 SVGAGI. CDR3 length: 14 residues. Trimming cost V 6 bases and J 5 bases, with 16 bases left between them. The data stem from a study of blood T cell repertoires in COVID-19. The sample comprised peripheral blood. The chain uses TRBV6-5 and TRBJ1-1; TRBD1 might be the D (6 bases). The source is a man older than 75 with acute or convalescent COVID-19. CDR3 DNA sequence: TGTGCCAGCAGCTTAACAGGGACTAGGACTGAAGCTTTCTTT. This gives the protein CASSLTGTRTEAFF.